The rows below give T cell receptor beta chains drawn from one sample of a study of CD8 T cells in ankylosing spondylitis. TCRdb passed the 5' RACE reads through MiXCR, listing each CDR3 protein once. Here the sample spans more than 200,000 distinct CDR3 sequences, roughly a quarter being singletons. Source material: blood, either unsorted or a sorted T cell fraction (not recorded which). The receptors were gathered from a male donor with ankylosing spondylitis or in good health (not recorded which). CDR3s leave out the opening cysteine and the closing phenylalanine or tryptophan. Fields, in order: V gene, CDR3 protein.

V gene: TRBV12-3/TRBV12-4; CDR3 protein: ASSPGTTIRQY
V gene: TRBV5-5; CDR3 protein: ASSLAGSGFTEAF
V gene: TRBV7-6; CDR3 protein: ASSKGGPGVEQY
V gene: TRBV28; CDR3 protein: ASSTRTADEQY
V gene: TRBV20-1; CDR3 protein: SAPGTNTGELF
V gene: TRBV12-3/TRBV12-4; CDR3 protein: ASSVRALYEQY
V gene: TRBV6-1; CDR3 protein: ASSETRRDTEAF
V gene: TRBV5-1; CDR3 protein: ASSLGAHEQY
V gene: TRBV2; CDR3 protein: ASSVSGLEQY
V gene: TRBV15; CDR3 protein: ATSRDHRGYT
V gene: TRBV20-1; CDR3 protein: SARKEDTQY
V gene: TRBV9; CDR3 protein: ASSVEGGGTYEQY
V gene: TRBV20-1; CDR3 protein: SARNIRNEKLF
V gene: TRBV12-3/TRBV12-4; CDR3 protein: ASSQDTGELF
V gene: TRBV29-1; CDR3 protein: SVLGRGGKTQY
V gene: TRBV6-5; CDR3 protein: ASSTTGDQPQH
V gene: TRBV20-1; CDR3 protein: SARDWGQGANQPQH
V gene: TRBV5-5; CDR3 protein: ASSLQGAGKNEQF